The rows below give T cell receptor beta chains drawn from one sample of a study of cytomegalovirus exposure and HLA in healthy donors. Assay: immunoSEQ multiplex PCR; the TCRdb copy retains only in-frame clones and omits some. The data show approximately 160,000 clones, approximately 96% seen once. Sequencing was done on a sample of PBMCs. These receptors all come from a woman younger than 35 in good health and CMV-seronegative. Both conserved end residues are part of each CDR3. The D gene is left open where the match is weak. Some rows have no size entry. The others give once, few or many, or a class for an expanded clone.

clone_size: -; d_call: -; v_call: TRBV13; j_call: TRBJ2-2; cdr3_nt: TGTGCCAGCAGCTCCCAAACTTACAGGGCCGGGGAGCTGTTTTTT; cdr3_aa: CASSSQTYRAGELFF
clone_size: -; d_call: TRBD1; v_call: TRBV6-6; j_call: TRBJ2-7; cdr3_nt: TGTGCCAGCACTCCAGGGGGCAGGGCTTCCTACGAGCAGTACTTC; cdr3_aa: CASTPGGRASYEQYF
clone_size: -; d_call: -; v_call: TRBV13; j_call: TRBJ1-2; cdr3_nt: TGTGCCAGCACGACCCAGGACGGGGTGGTGGGGTATGGCTACACCTTC; cdr3_aa: CASTTQDGVVGYGYTF
clone_size: -; d_call: -; v_call: TRBV2; j_call: TRBJ1-5; cdr3_nt: TGTGCCAGCAGTGAGGGACAATCCGGCAATCAGCCCCAGCATTTT; cdr3_aa: CASSEGQSGNQPQHF
clone_size: once; d_call: -; v_call: TRBV19; j_call: TRBJ1-1; cdr3_nt: TGTGCCAGTACGGCGGGGCTTCTGAACACTGAAGCTTTCTTT; cdr3_aa: CASTAGLLNTEAFF
clone_size: -; d_call: -; v_call: TRBV5-1; j_call: TRBJ1-1; cdr3_nt: TGCGCCTTAAAAGGTGGGGGGTCTACGGACACTGAAGCTTTCTTT; cdr3_aa: CALKGGGSTDTEAFF
clone_size: -; d_call: TRBD2; v_call: TRBV5-4; j_call: TRBJ2-5; cdr3_nt: TGTGCCAGCAGCTTGGGACTAGCCCAAGAGACCCAGTACTTC; cdr3_aa: CASSLGLAQETQYF
clone_size: -; d_call: -; v_call: TRBV9; j_call: TRBJ2-7; cdr3_nt: TGTGCCAGCAGCGTAGAAGCGACAGGGAGGTACGAGCAGTACTTC; cdr3_aa: CASSVEATGRYEQYF
clone_size: -; d_call: TRBD2; v_call: TRBV6-1; j_call: TRBJ2-5; cdr3_nt: TGTGCCAGCAGTGAATTCGGGGGGGAGACCCAGTACTTC; cdr3_aa: CASSEFGGETQYF
clone_size: -; d_call: TRBD2; v_call: TRBV6-4; j_call: TRBJ2-3; cdr3_nt: TGTGCCAGCAGGATGACTAGCCGATACACAGATACGCAGTATTTT; cdr3_aa: CASRMTSRYTDTQYF
clone_size: -; d_call: TRBD1; v_call: TRBV18; j_call: TRBJ2-7; cdr3_nt: TGTGCCAGCTCGTCTAGATCCGGGACAGTAACCTACGAGCAGTACTTC; cdr3_aa: CASSSRSGTVTYEQYF